The 32 T cell receptor beta chains listed next were all sequenced from one sample in a study of CD8+ T cells in alopecia areata listed by TCRdb under 2018. The time point label, as the study defines it: baseline before oral tofacitinib. Libraries were constructed by the immunoSEQ multiplex PCR assay. RNA was extracted from all samples and reverse transcribed into cDNA, which served as template for TCR sequencing. Entries here come from immuneACCESS through TCRdb and include only in-frame sequences with V and J called. Some clones fail to appear in such tables; in the studies checked, an unresolved V gene covers under half of the shortfall, and the cause of the remainder is unknown. This sample gives 70,000 or so clones in total; roughly 60% of them show up just once. The top ten clones comprise roughly 18% of the sample. The specimen comprised CD8+ T cells sorted from blood, sampled at week 0. Every receptor here comes from a human donor with alopecia areata.

This clone was observed a few times. The V call is TRBV13, the J call TRBJ2-2; 12 positions agree with TRBD2. The trim removed 6 bases at V and 5 bases at J, leaving 10 bases unmatched. Germline-derived CDR1 and CDR2 are PRHDT and FYEKMQ (reference sequence). The CDR3 spans 17 residues. The CDR3 spells CASSCEPSGRGTGELFF. In DNA, the CDR3 is TGTGCCAGCAGTTGCGAGCCTAGCGGGAGGGGGACCGGGGAGCTGTTTTTT.

The chain joins TRBV29-1 to TRBJ2-5, with a weak D call TRBD1 (6 bases). Between the trimmed V and J ends, which lost 0 bases and 3 bases, there was a span of 14 bases. The germline V gene has CDR1 SQVTM and CDR2 ANQGSEA. The CDR3 runs 15 residues. The CDR3, as DNA: TGCAGCGTTGAAGATTTCTACAGGGACGAAGAGACCCAGTACTTC. Protein product: CSVEDFYRDEETQYF.

The V call is TRBV7-9, the J call TRBJ2-1, with 10 bases aligning to TRBD2. The CDR3 has 12 residues. Losses at the gene ends were 10 bases for V and 7 bases for J; bases not matched to a gene: 4. Germline CDR1 reads SEHNR; CDR2 reads FQNEAQ (reference sequence). The CDR3 nucleotides read TGTGCCATCACTAGCGGGGTAAATGAGCAGTTCTTC. It specifies CAITSGVNEQFF.

The rearrangement uses TRBV29-1 and TRBJ1-4; maybe TRBD1 (5 bases). Germline CDR1 reads SQVTM; CDR2 reads ANQGSEA. The CDR3 totals 13 residues. Trimming cost V 7 bases and J 8 bases, with 17 bases left between them. This CDR3 reads CSASGAQFEKLFF. The CDR3 DNA reads TGCAGCGCTTCCGGGGCTCAATTCGAAAAACTGTTTTTT.

This clone has a handful of counts. J is TRBJ2-7 and V is TRBV7-9, with D perhaps matching TRBD1 (5 bases). The CDR3 has 13 amino acids. Germline-derived CDR1 and CDR2 are SEHNR and FQNEAQ (reference sequence). Between the trimmed V and J ends, which lost 5 bases and 11 bases, there was a span of 19 bases. DNA of the CDR3: TGTGCCAGCAGCGGAGAAGGGGCAATGGTGAAGTACTTC. It yields the protein CASSGEGAMVKYF.

This clone is a singleton in its sample. V and J are TRBV4-1 and TRBJ2-3; 10 positions agree with TRBD1. CDR1 is MGHRA, CDR2 YSYEKL, per germline. The CDR3 has 16 amino acids. The junction had 5 bases not matched to a gene; V was cut back by 4 bases and J by 1 base. CDR3 bases: TGCGCCAGCAGCCGGACCGGGACAGGGGGCACAGATACGCAGTATTTT. Translation gives CASSRTGTGGTDTQYF.

The chain joins TRBV25-1 to TRBJ2-1; D is ambiguous. The ends were cut back, 2 bases at V and 8 bases at J, with 13 bases in the middle. Germline lookup yields CDR1 MGHDK and CDR2 SYGVNS. The CDR3 runs to 14 residues. The CDR3 sequence is CASSEVGTTDEQFF. The CDR3 DNA follows: TGTGCCAGCAGTGAAGTAGGAACCACCGATGAGCAGTTCTTC.

This chain uses TRBV27 with TRBJ2-2; 8 nucleotides agree with TRBD2. The CDR3 is 13 amino acids. The V gene's germline CDR1 is MNHEY and CDR2 SMNVEV (reference sequence). Trimming cost V 5 bases and J 4 bases; bases outside gene matches: 0. CDR3 in DNA: TGTGCCAGCAGTAGCGGGGGCACCGGGGAGCTGTTTTTT. Its translation: CASSSGGTGELFF.

The V gene is TRBV25-1, the J gene TRBJ2-2, with TRBD2 matching over 14 bases. The ends lost 4 bases at V and 7 bases at J; junction bases unmatched: 8. This CDR3 comprises 17 residues. The V gene's germline CDR1 is MGHDK and CDR2 SYGVNS. This CDR3 is CASSASGTSGSRGELFF. For the CDR3, the DNA is TGTGCCAGCAGTGCCTCCGGGACTAGCGGGAGTCGCGGGGAGCTGTTTTTT.

CDR3: CASRGTGSYEQYF. CDR3 nucleotide sequence: TGCGCCAGCAGAGGGACAGGGTCCTACGAGCAGTACTTC. J is TRBJ2-7 and V is TRBV5-1; the match to TRBD1 covers 9 bases. CDR1 and CDR2 (germline): SGHRS, YFSETQ. This CDR3 comprises 13 residues. V gave up 5 bases and J gave up 1 base; unmatched junction bases: 1.

This clone was counted only a few times. Other DNA sequences from this sample encode an identical CDR3 as well. This chain uses TRBV5-6 with TRBJ2-1; 8 bases map to TRBD2. The V gene end was trimmed by 0 bases and the J gene end by 1 base; junction bases not matched to a gene: 3. CDR1 is SGHDT and CDR2 is YYEEEE in the germline V gene. This CDR3 has 16 amino acids. Here the CDR3 reads CASSLGSGDSYNEQFF. DNA of the CDR3: TGTGCCAGCAGCTTGGGTAGCGGGGATTCCTACAATGAGCAGTTCTTC.

This rearrangement joins TRBV5-1 to TRBJ2-3; TRBD2 matches 12 bases. Germline values: CDR1 SGHRS, CDR2 YFSETQ. V was clipped by 4 bases and J by 4 bases; unmatched bases: 7. The CDR3 covers 16 residues. CDR3 protein: CASSVTSGSSADTQYF. CDR3 DNA sequence: TGCGCCAGCAGCGTGACTAGCGGGAGTTCCGCAGATACGCAGTATTTT.

The chain is built from TRBV29-1 and TRBJ2-5; perhaps TRBD2 as D (7 bases). The CDR3 spans 15 residues. V was shortened by 1 base and J by 1 base, with 13 bases between the two germline ends. Germline-derived CDR1 and CDR2 are SQVTM and ANQGSEA. The CDR3 is CSVEVGGASQETQYF. CDR3 coding DNA: TGCAGCGTTGAAGTGGGGGGGGCCTCCCAAGAGACCCAGTACTTC.

CDR3 in amino acids: CASRLAGTDTQYF. CDR3 bases: TGTGCCAGCAGGTTAGCGGGTACAGATACGCAGTATTTT. The gene calls are TRBV6-1 and TRBJ2-3; TRBD2 aligns across 7 bases. V was clipped by 6 bases and J by 3 bases; unmatched bases: 3. This CDR3 contains 13 residues. The germline gives CDR1 MNHNS, CDR2 SASEGT.

In regard to this clone: Mismatch with germline at one junction end may stem from a read error. This chain links TRBV7-8 with TRBJ1-5, with 9 positions matching TRBD1. Germline V CDR1 and CDR2: SGHVS, FQNEAQ. This CDR3 has 15 residues. The CDR3 loop reads CASSVAGQGVQPQHF. The CDR3 nucleotides read TGTGCCAGCAGCGTAGCGGGACAGGGAGTTCAGCCCCAGCATTTT.

This clone has more than one count but fewer than ten. The V and J genes are TRBV30 and TRBJ1-2, with D maybe TRBD1 (5 bases). The CDR3 length is 14 residues. V lost 3 bases and J lost 7, with 18 bases in between. Germline-derived CDR1 and CDR2 are GTSNPN and SVGIG (reference sequence). The CDR3 sequence is CAWSIGGLGGGYTF. The CDR3 region has the DNA TGTGCCTGGAGCATCGGGGGTCTGGGTGGTGGCTACACCTTC. Full variable domain (rest looked up from reference TRBV30 and TRBJ1-2): SQTIHQWPATLVQPVGSPLSLECTVEGTSNPNLYWYRQAAGRGLQLLFYSVGIGQISSEVPQNLSASRPQDRQFILSSKKLLLSDSGFYLCAWSIGGLGGGYTFGSGTRLTVV.

DNA for the CDR3: TGTGCCAGCAGTTCCATAGACAGGTCCCAAGAGACCCAGTACTTC. It specifies CASSSIDRSQETQYF. This chain connects TRBV6-5 to TRBJ2-5; D may be TRBD1 (6 bases). The CDR3 covers 15 residues. V was cut by 4 bases and J by 1 base, with 13 bases left in between. Germline V gene data show CDR1 as MNHEY and CDR2 as SVGAGI.

The rearrangement uses TRBV18 and TRBJ2-3, with unresolved D. The germline V gene encodes CDR1 KGHSH and CDR2 LQKENI. The CDR3 totals 14 residues. Trimming stripped 3 bases from V and 4 bases from J, with 11 bases between. CDR3 protein: CASSPLSHPDTQYF. The CDR3 DNA sequence: TGTGCCAGCTCACCCCTCAGTCATCCAGATACGCAGTATTTT.

This chain connects TRBV5-1 to TRBJ2-4, with 8 bases identical to TRBD1. Germline trimming cut 0 bases from V and 7 bases from J; bases unmatched to any gene: 6. The germline V gene encodes CDR1 SGHRS and CDR2 YFSETQ. CDR3 size: 15 residues. CDR3 protein: CASSLVQGAKNIQYF. DNA of the CDR3: TGCGCCAGCAGCTTGGTCCAGGGGGCAAAGAACATTCAGTACTTC.

V and J are TRBV27 and TRBJ1-3; 7 bases align to TRBD1. Germline loops: CDR1 MNHEY, CDR2 SMNVEV (reference sequence). V was clipped by 6 bases and J by 0 bases; unmatched bases: 5. The CDR3 is 15 amino acids. In DNA form, the CDR3 reads TGTGCCAGCAGGCCTGGGACAGCCTCTGGAAACACCATATATTTT. It yields the protein CASRPGTASGNTIYF.

J is TRBJ1-2 and V is TRBV12-5, with 12 bases fitting TRBD1. This CDR3 is built from 20 residues. V shed 3 bases, J shed 1 base, and the junction held 15 bases outside the gene matches. Germline CDR1 is LGHNT and CDR2 is FRNRAP. As DNA, the CDR3 is TGTGCTAGTGGTTTTTCCCTGGGGGACAGGGGGCGCAGAAATAACTATGGCTACACCTTC. This translates into CASGFSLGDRGRRNNYGYTF.

This clone turned up a few times. This chain joins TRBV9 and TRBJ2-2; 9 positions match TRBD2. There are 16 residues in the CDR3. Germline V CDR1 and CDR2: SGDLS, YYNGEE. The trim removed 4 bases at V and 1 base at J, leaving 5 bases unmatched. The DNA for the CDR3 is TGTGCCAGCAGCACCAGACTAGCGGAGAACACCGGGGAGCTGTTTTTT. Translating gives CASSTRLAENTGELFF.

This clone was counted a few times. This chain connects TRBV29-1 to TRBJ1-1; maybe TRBD1 (5 bases). The CDR3 contains 12 residues. Trimming pared 4 bases from V and 3 bases from J, leaving 9 bases between. CDR1 and CDR2 from the germline V gene are SQVTM and ANQGSEA. The CDR3 nucleotides read TGCAGCGTTGTCGGGGCTTACACTGAAGCTTTCTTT. It yields the protein CSVVGAYTEAFF.

J is TRBJ1-2 and V is TRBV27; TRBD1 matches at 9 bases. Germline CDR1 is MNHEY and CDR2 is SMNVEV (reference sequence). This CDR3 is built from 14 residues. V gave up 4 bases and J gave up 5 bases; unmatched junction bases: 5. This chain's CDR3 is CASSSGTGIYGYTF. The CDR3 nucleotides are TGTGCCAGCAGTTCCGGGACAGGGATATATGGCTACACCTTC.

The V and J genes are TRBV5-1 and TRBJ1-2, with D perhaps matching TRBD1 (5 bases). Trimming removed 2 bases at V and 5 bases at J, with 13 bases between. The CDR3 has 14 residues. The germline CDR1 and CDR2 sequences are SGHRS and YFSETQ. CDR3 loop: CASSFPGREYGYTF. In DNA, the CDR3 is TGCGCCAGCAGCTTCCCAGGGAGGGAGTATGGCTACACCTTC.

Turning to this clone: This CDR3 is also generated by other DNA sequences in the sample. The chain recombines TRBV29-1 with TRBJ1-2; TRBD1 agrees at 8 bases. The V and J ends lost 3 bases and 1 base, in that order; junction bases with no gene match: 4. The germline V gene encodes CDR1 SQVTM and CDR2 ANQGSEA. The CDR3 is 14 residues long. CDR3 loop: CSVEVRGRNYGYTF. DNA for the CDR3: TGCAGCGTTGAGGTCAGGGGGCGTAACTATGGCTACACCTTC.

The chain employs TRBV5-1 and TRBJ1-6; D is possibly TRBD1 (6 bases). The CDR3 consists of 16 residues. The germline gives CDR1 SGHRS, CDR2 YFSETQ. Trimming stripped 5 bases from V and 7 bases from J, with 19 bases between. The CDR3 DNA is TGCGCCAGCAGATTTACGGAACAGGGATGGAATTCACCCCTCCACTTT. This encodes CASRFTEQGWNSPLHF.

V usage is TRBV27 and J usage is TRBJ1-1; maybe TRBD1 (5 bases). Germline assignment: CDR1 MNHEY and CDR2 SMNVEV (reference sequence). This CDR3 region has 14 residues. V shed 5 bases and J shed 0 bases, with 10 bases lying between them. The CDR3 sequence is CASSPWGVNTEAFF. Here the CDR3 DNA reads TGTGCCAGCAGTCCTTGGGGGGTGAACACTGAAGCTTTCTTT.

This clone appeared many times. The gene calls are TRBV4-1 and TRBJ2-1, with 10 nucleotides matching TRBD2. V shed 2 bases and J 1 base; nucleotides not matched to a gene: 2. This CDR3 region has 16 residues. Germline-derived CDR1 and CDR2 are MGHRA and YSYEKL. The CDR3 nucleotides are TGCGCCAGCAGCCAAACAGCGGGGGGGTCCTACAATGAGCAGTTCTTC. Its protein product is CASSQTAGGSYNEQFF.

This clone has ten or more counts. The rearrangement links TRBV28 to TRBJ1-2; a weak D match, TRBD1 (5 bases). The ends were cut back, 2 bases at V and 4 bases at J, with 11 bases in the middle. Per the germline V gene, CDR1 is MDHEN and CDR2 is SYDVKM. This CDR3 is built from 14 residues. CDR3 protein: CASSLLRVAYGYTF. The CDR3, as DNA: TGTGCCAGCAGTTTACTCAGGGTGGCCTATGGCTACACCTTC.

CDR3 loop: CASSVDADQETQYF. DNA of the CDR3: TGTGCCAGCAGCGTAGATGCCGACCAAGAGACCCAGTACTTC. The rearrangement links TRBV9 to TRBJ2-5; no definite D call. Trimming stripped 0 bases from V and 0 bases from J, with 6 bases between. The CDR3 consists of 14 residues. CDR1 and CDR2 (germline): SGDLS, YYNGEE. Together with reference TRBV9 and TRBJ2-5, the CDR3 gives the full variable domain: DSGVTQTPKHLITATGQRVTLRCSPRSGDLSVYWYQQSLDQGLQFLIQYYNGEERAKGNILERFSAQQFPDLHSELNLSSLELGDSALYFCASSVDADQETQYFGPGTRLLVL.

The CDR3 DNA sequence: TGTGCCAGCAGCCCCGACTTGAGCTCCTACAATGAGCAGTTCTTC. Translating gives CASSPDLSSYNEQFF. The rearrangement joins TRBV7-2 to TRBJ2-1; D unresolved. In germline, CDR1 is SGHTA, CDR2 FQGNSA. With 5 bases removed from V and 0 bases from J, the gap between germline ends came to 11 bases. The length of the CDR3 is 15 residues.